Sequencing of this TCR beta chain was carried out in a study of OX40 agonist ivuxolimab in advanced cancers. In regard to this clone: Its antigen is still unknown.

Profiled with immunoSEQ multiplex PCR; TCRdb holds only in-frame clones, not every one. The table records tens of thousands of clones, roughly 89% of them present only once. The CDR3 is made up of 17 amino acids. The germline gives CDR1 SGHDN, CDR2 FVKESK. Trimming cost V 4 bases and J 2 bases, with 15 bases left between them. Study-wide findings and caveats: Not determined was the antigen specificity of the expanded peripheral T cells.

The input for sequencing was CD4+ or CD8+ T cells sorted from blood, taken in a trial of the OX40 agonist ivuxolimab. The chain links TRBV14 to TRBJ2-6, with D possibly matching TRBD2 (7 bases). The TCR sequence derives from an adult with an advanced solid tumor such as melanoma, head and neck, liver or kidney cancer. DNA for the CDR3: TGTGCCAGCAGCCCCGGCGGGGGCTCCCCTGGGGCCAACGTCCTGACTTTC. It yields the protein CASSPGGGSPGANVLTF.